These T cell receptor beta chains were read from a single sample in a study of blood T cells in healthy people across ages. TCRdb passed the 5' RACE reads through MiXCR, listing each CDR3 protein once. The sample has around 820,000 distinct CDR3 sequences; 20% to 25% are singletons. This same sample was also taken into another study, of T cells of mothers and their children.

Sequenced input: blood. These receptors all come from a boy aged 10-17 years in good health. CDR3s include the opening cysteine and the closing phenylalanine or tryptophan. The order of the fields is clone size, V gene, D gene, J gene, CDR3 protein, CDR3 DNA. D genes are given only for firm matches. Clone size, where shown, is once, few, many, or a class for clones that have expanded.

>.|TRBV6-2/TRBV6-3|.|TRBJ2-2
CASDQGGGELFF
TGTGCCAGCGACCAGGGTGGCGGGGAGCTGTTTTTT
>.|TRBV7-2|.|TRBJ2-5
CASSSFARLETQYF
TGTGCCAGCAGCTCCTTCGCCAGGCTGGAGACCCAGTACTTC
>few|TRBV2|.|TRBJ2-1
CASSEDLPYNEQFF
TGTGCCAGCAGTGAAGACTTACCGTACAATGAGCAGTTCTTC
>.|TRBV5-1|TRBD1|TRBJ1-6
CASSLVIGGGSPLHF
TGCGCCAGCAGCTTGGTTATAGGGGGCGGTTCACCCCTCCACTTT
>.|TRBV12-3/TRBV12-4|.|TRBJ2-5
CASSFLHDQETQYF
TGTGCCAGCAGTTTTCTGCATGACCAAGAGACCCAGTACTTC
>.|TRBV24-1|TRBD2|TRBJ2-1
CATSGAGGLGNEQFF
TGTGCCACCAGTGGCGCGGGGGGGCTGGGCAATGAGCAGTTCTTC
>.|TRBV3-1|.|TRBJ2-7
CASSQRGNGLRNEQYF
TGTGCCAGCAGCCAACGGGGAAACGGCCTTCGGAACGAGCAGTACTTC
>.|TRBV7-2|.|TRBJ1-6
CASSLVGTMVSPLHF
TGTGCCAGCAGCTTAGTAGGGACGATGGTTTCACCCCTCCACTTT
>.|TRBV7-2|.|TRBJ1-4
CASSSGPTTRKLFF
TGTGCCAGCAGCTCGGGACCAACTACCAGAAAACTGTTTTTT
>.|TRBV20-1|.|TRBJ1-1
CSHFYYSEAFF
TGCAGCCATTTTTATTACTCTGAAGCTTTCTTT
>few|TRBV11-2|.|TRBJ1-1
CASSLDIGSEAFF
TGTGCCAGCAGCTTAGATATTGGGTCCGAAGCTTTCTTT
>.|TRBV27|.|TRBJ2-7
CASSFEGGLSYEQYF
TGTGCCAGCAGTTTTGAGGGAGGTTTGAGCTACGAGCAGTACTTC
>few|TRBV24-1|.|TRBJ2-5
CATSDMGGARETQYF
TGTGCCACCAGTGACATGGGGGGGGCGCGGGAGACCCAGTACTTC
>few|TRBV7-6|.|TRBJ2-3
CASSKRLGETDTQYF
TGTGCCAGCAGCAAACGGTTGGGGGAGACCGATACGCAGTATTTT
>.|TRBV7-9|.|TRBJ1-4
CASSLGVGSEKLFF
TGTGCCAGCAGCTTAGGAGTGGGATCTGAAAAACTGTTTTTT
>.|TRBV5-1|TRBD2|TRBJ2-7
CASSLREGGSYEQYF
TGCGCCAGCAGTTTGCGCGAGGGAGGGTCCTACGAGCAGTACTTC
>few|TRBV6-5|.|TRBJ2-6
CASSDSNSGANVLTF
TGTGCCAGCAGCGACAGCAACTCTGGGGCCAACGTCCTGACTTTC
>.|TRBV4-3|.|TRBJ2-1
CASSQDWSYNEQFF
TGCGCCAGCAGCCAAGATTGGAGCTACAATGAGCAGTTCTTC
>.|TRBV20-1|.|TRBJ2-5
CSARDRGKETQYF
TGCAGTGCTAGAGATAGGGGTAAAGAGACCCAGTACTTC
>.|TRBV12-3/TRBV12-4|.|TRBJ2-1
CASSFIRGAGSDNEQFF
TGTGCCAGCAGTTTCATCCGGGGGGCGGGATCCGACAATGAGCAGTTCTTC
>.|TRBV7-9|.|TRBJ2-5
CAGSFDVQETQYF
TGTGCCGGCAGCTTTGACGTCCAAGAGACCCAGTACTTC
>few|TRBV12-3/TRBV12-4|.|TRBJ1-1
CASSLGGFDTEAFF
TGTGCCAGCAGTTTAGGCGGGTTCGACACTGAAGCTTTCTTT
>.|TRBV6-2/TRBV6-3|TRBD1|TRBJ2-7
CASSPKVGQGAYEQYF
TGTGCCAGCAGCCCAAAGGTGGGACAGGGGGCCTACGAGCAGTACTTC
>.|TRBV20-1|.|TRBJ1-1
CSAWGLNTEAFF
TGCAGTGCGTGGGGCTTGAACACTGAAGCTTTCTTT
>.|TRBV20-1|.|TRBJ2-5
CSASPGNRAILQETQYF
TGCAGTGCTAGCCCAGGGAACAGGGCAATATTACAAGAGACCCAGTACTTC
>.|TRBV20-1|TRBD1|TRBJ1-4
CSAQQGTNEKLFF
TGCAGTGCGCAACAGGGGACTAATGAAAAACTGTTTTTT
>.|TRBV12-3/TRBV12-4|.|TRBJ2-3
CASSLLGGWADTQYF
TGTGCCAGCAGTTTACTAGGAGGTTGGGCGGATACGCAGTATTTT
>few|TRBV9|TRBD2|TRBJ2-1
CASSVATGGGNEQFF
TGTGCCAGCAGCGTAGCAACGGGAGGAGGAAATGAGCAGTTCTTC
>.|TRBV4-2|.|TRBJ1-5
CASSQDIGLGTQPQHF
TGTGCCAGCAGCCAAGATATCGGTTTGGGGACACAGCCCCAGCATTTT
>.|TRBV27|.|TRBJ2-7
CASHSLNSYEQYF
TGTGCCAGTCACTCACTAAACTCCTACGAGCAGTACTTC
>.|TRBV30|.|TRBJ2-5
CAWSLSGGGETQYF
TGTGCCTGGAGCCTTAGCGGAGGTGGGGAGACCCAGTACTTC
>.|TRBV7-9|TRBD2|TRBJ2-1
CASGRGGEDEQFF
TGTGCCAGCGGCCGGGGGGGCGAGGATGAGCAGTTCTTC
>.|TRBV12-3/TRBV12-4|.|TRBJ1-2
CASSLGDRTIYTF
TGTGCCAGCAGTTTAGGCGATCGGACGATCTACACCTTC
>.|TRBV30|.|TRBJ2-1
CAWRQGSSYNEQFF
TGTGCCTGGAGGCAGGGGAGCTCCTACAATGAGCAGTTCTTC
>few|TRBV27|TRBD1|TRBJ2-1
CASSLSPGQGWNEQFF
TGTGCCAGCAGCCTAAGCCCGGGACAGGGGTGGAATGAGCAGTTCTTC
>few|TRBV10-3|.|TRBJ1-2
CAISVRGSEYGYTF
TGTGCCATCAGTGTCAGGGGCTCCGAATATGGCTACACCTTC
>few|TRBV6-2/TRBV6-3|.|TRBJ2-1
CASTQDSYNEQFF
TGTGCCAGCACGCAAGACAGCTACAATGAGCAGTTCTTC
>.|TRBV5-1|.|TRBJ2-1
CASSSPADEQFF
TGCGCCAGCAGCTCGCCAGCGGATGAGCAGTTCTTC
>.|TRBV14|TRBD1|TRBJ1-1
CASSQIDRGHTEAFF
TGTGCCAGCAGCCAAATCGACAGGGGGCACACTGAAGCTTTCTTT
>.|TRBV19|.|TRBJ2-5
CASSSRTAEETQYF
TGTGCCAGTAGTTCCCGGACAGCGGAAGAGACCCAGTACTTC
>few|TRBV28|.|TRBJ2-5
CASSFGLFVAQYF
TGTGCCAGCAGTTTCGGACTATTCGTCGCCCAGTACTTC
>many|TRBV27|TRBD2|TRBJ2-1
CASSPLGTSGYNEQFF
TGTGCCAGCAGTCCCCTCGGGACTAGCGGTTACAATGAGCAGTTCTTC
>few|TRBV29-1|.|TRBJ2-5
CSVDTGNWETQYF
TGCAGCGTCGATACAGGGAACTGGGAGACCCAGTACTTC
>few|TRBV4-3|TRBD2|TRBJ2-5
CASSQELRGLAGQETQYF
TGCGCCAGCAGCCAAGAGTTGAGGGGACTAGCGGGCCAAGAGACCCAGTACTTC
>few|TRBV6-5|.|TRBJ2-5
CASSRQFQETQYF
TGTGCCAGCAGTAGGCAGTTCCAAGAGACCCAGTACTTC
>.|TRBV27|TRBD1|TRBJ1-1
CASSFDRGDTKAFF
TGTGCCAGCAGTTTTGACAGGGGAGACACTAAAGCTTTCTTT
>.|TRBV2|.|TRBJ1-1
CASTSSALNTEAFF
TGTGCCAGCACCTCCTCGGCCTTAAACACTGAAGCTTTCTTT
>.|TRBV28|.|TRBJ2-4
CASSNREGIVLAKNIQYF
TGTGCCAGCAGTAACAGGGAGGGGATAGTTCTAGCCAAAAACATTCAGTACTTC
>few|TRBV20-1|.|TRBJ1-4
CSARENTSGNEKLFF
TGCAGTGCTAGGGAAAATACATCCGGCAATGAAAAACTGTTTTTT
>few|TRBV6-2/TRBV6-3|TRBD2|TRBJ2-7
CASSYEAGTYEQYF
TGTGCCAGCAGTTATGAAGCGGGAACCTACGAGCAGTACTTC
>.|TRBV7-3|TRBD2|TRBJ2-4
CASSLRAAGGRPGIAKNIQYF
TGTGCCAGCAGCTTACGGGCGGCGGGAGGCCGCCCCGGCATAGCCAAAAACATTCAGTACTTC
>.|TRBV5-1|TRBD1|TRBJ2-7
CASRSGPGTGAVSYEQYF
TGCGCCAGCAGGTCAGGTCCCGGGACAGGGGCCGTCTCTTACGAGCAGTACTTC
>few|TRBV7-2|TRBD1|TRBJ1-4
CASSLFAYRGEKLFF
TGTGCCAGCAGCTTATTTGCGTACAGGGGGGAAAAACTGTTTTTT
>.|TRBV4-3|.|TRBJ2-7
CASSQAGGSLEQYF
TGCGCCAGCAGCCAAGCCGGGGGCAGTCTCGAGCAGTACTTC
>.|TRBV12-3/TRBV12-4|.|TRBJ2-2
CASSPAEAGELFF
TGTGCCAGCAGCCCAGCGGAAGCCGGGGAGCTGTTTTTT